This TCR beta chain was recovered during a study of shared clonotypes between healthy human individuals. Findings and limits, study-wide: Among the subsets, naive ones generally showed larger estimated richness than memory ones.

This clone came up a few times. The target antigen is unknown. The donor cohort consisted entirely of Caucasian adults residing in Nashville, Tennessee. CD4+ cells underwent separation, giving CD45RA+ naive and CD45RA-negative memory subsets. Assay used: immunoSEQ multiplex PCR; TCRdb lists only in-frame clones, some missing. The sample records 2.5 million or so clones, more than 90% being singletons. Source material: naive CD4+ T cells sorted from blood. Subset denoted: CD45RA+ positively selected. This receptor was identified in a man between 18 and 29 years old in good health.

In DNA, the CDR3 is TGTGCCAGCAGCAACCCCCGGGCCGACATTCAGTACTTC. Protein sequence: CASSNPRADIQYF. V and J are TRBV5-4 and TRBJ2-4, with D uncertain. The CDR3 sequence is 13 residues long. V was clipped by 4 bases and J by 8 bases, with 13 bases between them. Germline assignment: CDR1 SGHNT and CDR2 YYREEE (reference sequence). Drawing the rest from reference TRBV5-4 and TRBJ2-4, the complete variable domain is ETGVTQSPTHLIKTRGQQVTLRCSSQSGHNTVSWYQQALGQGPQFIFQYYREEENGRGNFPPRFSGLQFPNYSSELNVNALELDDSALYLCASSNPRADIQYFGAGTRLSVL.